Each of the 6 T cell receptor beta chains below was sequenced from the same sample in a study of blood T cell repertoires in COVID-19. Repertoires were generated with immunoSEQ multiplex PCR, while TCRdb's copy carries only in-frame clones and drops some. The table shows roughly 90,000 clones, with around 89% occurring only once. What was sequenced was peripheral blood. Receptors originate from a man aged 45 to 65 with COVID-19, enrolled during active disease.

The chain employs TRBV4-1 and TRBJ2-1; TRBD2 aligns across 9 bases. The CDR3 runs to 16 residues. Trimming cost V 0 bases and J 8 bases; bases outside gene matches: 8. CDR1 MGHRA and CDR2 YSYEKL come from the germline V gene. CDR3 protein: CASSQDSLAGRDEQFF. Written as DNA, the CDR3 is TGCGCCAGCAGCCAAGATTCGCTAGCGGGGAGGGATGAGCAGTTCTTC.

This CDR3 is CASSQDNRGYEQYF. The CDR3 nucleotides are TGCGCCAGCAGCCAAGACAACAGGGGTTACGAGCAGTACTTC. The chain combines TRBV4-1 with TRBJ2-7; 7 bases match TRBD1. Trimming cost V 0 bases and J 4 bases; bases outside gene matches: 3. The CDR3 is 14 amino acids. Germline-derived CDR1 and CDR2 are MGHRA and YSYEKL.

The chain employs TRBV28 and TRBJ1-1; 10 bases are a match to TRBD1. Germline CDR1 MDHEN, CDR2 SYDVKM. J gave up 3 bases and V 7 bases, and 11 bases lay outside the gene matches. This CDR3 region has 16 residues. This CDR3 is CASTGSTGQGYTEAFF. The CDR3 DNA reads TGTGCCAGCACCGGGTCGACGGGACAGGGGTACACTGAAGCTTTCTTT.

CDR3 in amino acids: CASSLDLFSTDTQYF. The DNA for the CDR3 is TGTGCCAGCAGCTTAGATCTCTTTAGCACAGATACGCAGTATTTT. The V call is TRBV7-2, the J call TRBJ2-3; D not certain. Germline V CDR1 and CDR2: SGHTA, FQGNSA. V lost 1 base and J 0 bases, leaving 8 bases between the germline ends. The CDR3 runs to 15 residues.

V usage is TRBV5-1 and J usage is TRBJ1-2; TRBD1 matches 7 bases. The CDR3 loop spans 14 amino acids. J lost 4 bases, V lost 4 bases, and 7 bases had no gene match. Germline assignment: CDR1 SGHRS and CDR2 YFSETQ. The CDR3 sequence is CASSAGTEGYGYTF. The CDR3 DNA reads as TGCGCCAGCAGCGCCGGGACAGAGGGCTATGGCTACACCTTC.

This clone was detected only a few times. V usage is TRBV7-6 and J usage is TRBJ1-6; possible D gene TRBD1, 6 bases. CDR1 is SGHVS and CDR2 is FNYEAQ in the germline V gene. CDR3 length equals 15 residues. Trimming took off 1 base at V and 8 bases at J, with 12 bases between the two ends. The CDR3 loop reads CASSLGSWTDSPLHF. The CDR3 region has the DNA TGTGCCAGCAGCTTAGGCTCCTGGACAGATTCACCCCTCCACTTT.